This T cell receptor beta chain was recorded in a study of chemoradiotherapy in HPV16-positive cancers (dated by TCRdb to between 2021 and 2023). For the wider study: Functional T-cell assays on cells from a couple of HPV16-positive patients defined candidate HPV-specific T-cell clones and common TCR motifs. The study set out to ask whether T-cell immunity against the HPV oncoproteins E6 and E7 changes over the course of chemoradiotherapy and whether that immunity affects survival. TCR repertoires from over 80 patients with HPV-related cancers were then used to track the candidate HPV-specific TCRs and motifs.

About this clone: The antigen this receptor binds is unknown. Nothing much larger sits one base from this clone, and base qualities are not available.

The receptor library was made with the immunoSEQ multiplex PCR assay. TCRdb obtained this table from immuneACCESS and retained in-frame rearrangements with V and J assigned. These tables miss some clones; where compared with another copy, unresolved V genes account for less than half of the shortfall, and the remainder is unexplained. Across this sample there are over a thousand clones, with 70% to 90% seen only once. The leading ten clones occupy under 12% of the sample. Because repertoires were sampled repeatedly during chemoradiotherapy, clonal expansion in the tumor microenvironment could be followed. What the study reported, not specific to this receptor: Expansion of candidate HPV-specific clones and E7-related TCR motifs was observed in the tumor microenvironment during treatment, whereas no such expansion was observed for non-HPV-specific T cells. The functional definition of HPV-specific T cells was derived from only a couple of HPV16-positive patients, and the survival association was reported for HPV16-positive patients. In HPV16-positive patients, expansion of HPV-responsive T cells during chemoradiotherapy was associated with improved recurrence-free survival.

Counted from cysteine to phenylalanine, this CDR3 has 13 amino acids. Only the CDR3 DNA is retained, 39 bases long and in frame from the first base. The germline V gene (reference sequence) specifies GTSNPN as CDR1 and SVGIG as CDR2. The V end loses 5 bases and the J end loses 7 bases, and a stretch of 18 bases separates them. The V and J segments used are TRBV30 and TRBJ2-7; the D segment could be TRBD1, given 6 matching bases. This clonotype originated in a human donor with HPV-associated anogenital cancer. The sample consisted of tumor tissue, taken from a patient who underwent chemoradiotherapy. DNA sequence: TGTGCCTGGGGCGGGCCAGGGCAGGGGGAGCAGTACTTC. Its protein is CAWGGPGQGEQYF.